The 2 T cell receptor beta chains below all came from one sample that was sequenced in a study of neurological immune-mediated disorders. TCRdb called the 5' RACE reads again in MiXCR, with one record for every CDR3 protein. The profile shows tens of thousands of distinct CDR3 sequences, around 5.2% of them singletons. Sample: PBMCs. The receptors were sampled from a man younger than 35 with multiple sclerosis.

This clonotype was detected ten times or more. The DNA for the CDR3 is TGCAGCGTTGAAGATATGGGACAGACCCCAGATACGCAGTATTTT. Amino acid sequence: CSVEDMGQTPDTQYF. The chain recombines TRBV29-1 with TRBJ2-3; 7 bases are shared with TRBD1. The trim removed 0 bases at V and 4 bases at J, leaving 7 bases unmatched. This CDR3 has 15 residues. CDR1 and CDR2 from the germline V gene are SQVTM and ANQGSEA.

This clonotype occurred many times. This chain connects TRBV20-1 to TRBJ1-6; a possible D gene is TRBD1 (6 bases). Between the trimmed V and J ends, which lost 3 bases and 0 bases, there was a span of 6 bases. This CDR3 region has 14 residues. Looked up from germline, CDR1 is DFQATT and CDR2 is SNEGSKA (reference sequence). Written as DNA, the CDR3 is TGCAGTGCTAGGGACAGCTCCTATAATTCACCCCTCCACTTT. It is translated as CSARDSSYNSPLHF.